Each of the 28 T cell receptor beta chains below was sequenced from the same sample in a study of shared clonotypes between healthy human individuals. The method was immunoSEQ multiplex PCR; TCRdb's version includes in-frame clones alone and lacks a portion of them. The sample lists 2 million to 2.5 million clones; approximately 95% were seen once. Sequencing input: naive CD4+ T cells sorted from blood. Subset in this sample: CD45RA+ positively selected. The receptors originated from a man in his late teens or twenties in good health.

V is TRBV25-1 and J is TRBJ2-3, with 13 bases identical to TRBD2. V lost 3 bases to trimming and J lost 2 bases; unmatched junction nucleotides: 5. This CDR3 comprises 17 residues. The germline CDR1 and CDR2 sequences are MGHDK and SYGVNS. The CDR3 loop is CASSDRLAGGITDTQYF. CDR3 coding DNA: TGTGCCAGCAGTGATCGACTAGCGGGGGGCATCACAGATACGCAGTATTTT.

The V gene is TRBV4-1, the J gene TRBJ2-2, with TRBD1 as a possible D gene (5 bases). Looked up from germline, CDR1 is MGHRA and CDR2 is YSYEKL. V was pared by 1 base and J by 4 bases, with 7 bases between. CDR3 length: 14 amino acids. DNA of the CDR3: TGCGCCAGCAGCCAAGGACAGACCACCGGGGAGCTGTTTTTT. Translating gives CASSQGQTTGELFF.

The rearrangement uses TRBV9 and TRBJ2-3, with 10 bases identical to TRBD2. V was clipped by 4 bases and J by 4 bases; unmatched bases: 9. The CDR3 runs to 16 residues. Germline V gives CDR1 SGDLS, CDR2 YYNGEE. In DNA, the CDR3 is TGTGCCAGCAGCAAAACTAGCGGGGAAAGGGCAGATACGCAGTATTTT. It yields the protein CASSKTSGERADTQYF.

The genes are TRBV5-6 and TRBJ2-5, with 10 positions matching TRBD2. This CDR3 spans 16 amino acids. The ends lost 1 base at V and 4 bases at J; junction bases unmatched: 7. CDR1 and CDR2 from the germline V gene are SGHDT and YYEEEE. The chain's CDR3 is CASSLWLAGVGETQYF. For the CDR3, the DNA is TGTGCCAGCAGCTTGTGGCTAGCGGGAGTTGGAGAGACCCAGTACTTC.

The V and J genes are TRBV5-1 and TRBJ2-7, with D possibly matching TRBD1 (5 bases). V was clipped by 0 bases and J by 4 bases, with 11 bases between them. The CDR3 has 14 amino acids. CDR1 and CDR2 from the germline V gene are SGHRS and YFSETQ. The CDR3 DNA is TGCGCCAGCAGCTTGGGGGCAGGGAAATACGAGCAGTACTTC. It is translated as CASSLGAGKYEQYF.

This sequence joins TRBV11-1 and TRBJ1-2; D gene ambiguous. Between the trimmed V and J ends, which lost 5 bases and 4 bases, there was a span of 11 bases. Germline-derived CDR1 and CDR2 are SGHAT and FQDESV (reference sequence). The CDR3 totals 13 residues. CDR3: CASSPDGIYGYTF. CDR3 coding DNA: TGTGCCAGCAGCCCAGACGGCATCTATGGCTACACCTTC.

V usage is TRBV9 and J usage is TRBJ1-6; the match to TRBD1 covers 9 bases. Trimming at V came to 6 bases and at J to 10 bases, leaving 8 bases not matched to a gene. In germline, CDR1 is SGDLS, CDR2 YYNGEE. This CDR3 has 14 residues. The CDR3 sequence is CASTPQGAGSPLHF. DNA for the CDR3: TGTGCCAGCACCCCACAGGGGGCAGGGTCACCCCTCCACTTT.

The chain combines TRBV5-8 with TRBJ2-2, with 11 bases fitting TRBD2. Germline-derived CDR1 and CDR2 are SGHTS and YDEGEE. The V segment lost 0 bases and the J segment 3 bases; nucleotides outside the gene matches: 4. The length of the CDR3 is 17 residues. DNA for the CDR3: TGTGCCAGCAGCTTGGCCTGGGGACTAGCGGACACCGGGGAGCTGTTTTTT. As protein: CASSLAWGLADTGELFF.

V is TRBV27 and J is TRBJ1-5, with D hard to call. Trimming took off 5 bases at V and 4 bases at J, with 3 bases between the two ends. CDR1 is MNHEY and CDR2 is SMNVEV in the germline V gene (reference sequence). CDR3 length equals 11 residues. The CDR3 DNA sequence: TGTGCCAGCAGTCCTAATCAGCCCCAGCATTTT. It yields the protein CASSPNQPQHF.

V and J are TRBV28 and TRBJ1-1; D is perhaps TRBD1 (6 bases). CDR1 and CDR2 from the germline V gene are MDHEN and SYDVKM. Trimming stripped 6 bases from V and 7 bases from J, with 15 bases between. This CDR3 comprises 13 residues. This CDR3 is CASSPPGHLEAFF. As DNA, the CDR3 is TGTGCCAGCAGCCCGCCGGGACACCTTGAAGCTTTCTTT.

The rearrangement links TRBV5-1 to TRBJ2-3; 10 positions agree with TRBD2. This CDR3 is built from 18 residues. The germline gives CDR1 SGHRS, CDR2 YFSETQ. J gave up 4 bases and V 0 bases, and 11 bases lay outside the gene matches. CDR3 sequence (DNA): TGCGCCAGCAGCTTGGTGCCTAGCGGGGGCCTTGGTGCAGATACGCAGTATTTT. Its protein product is CASSLVPSGGLGADTQYF.

As to this clone: This same CDR3 is encoded by further DNA sequences in the sample. The rearrangement links TRBV30 to TRBJ2-3; 8 nucleotides align to TRBD1. The CDR3 extends over 14 amino acids. Per germline, CDR1 GTSNPN and CDR2 SVGIG (reference sequence). V trimming: 3 bases; J trimming: 2 bases; junction bases outside the gene matches: 4. This chain's CDR3 is CAWSLGQATDTQYF. DNA of the CDR3: TGTGCCTGGAGCCTGGGACAGGCCACAGATACGCAGTATTTT.

As to this clone: Additional DNA sequences in this sample encode the identical CDR3. This chain joins TRBV4-1 and TRBJ2-7; possible D gene TRBD2, 6 bases. Per germline, CDR1 MGHRA and CDR2 YSYEKL. Between the trimmed V and J ends, which lost 4 bases and 7 bases, there was a span of 11 bases. The CDR3 contains 12 residues. CDR3 region: CASSLPAGEQYF. Written as DNA, the CDR3 is TGCGCCAGCAGCCTACCCGCGGGAGAGCAGTACTTC.

For the CDR3, the DNA is TGTGCCAGCAGTTATACGGGCTCGAACACTGAAGCTTTCTTT. Protein sequence: CASSYTGSNTEAFF. The chain joins TRBV6-6 to TRBJ1-1; D is unresolved. There are 14 residues in the CDR3. V was shortened by 3 bases and J by 1 base, with 9 bases between the two germline ends. Germline V lookup: CDR1 MNHNY, CDR2 SVGAGI (reference sequence).

This rearrangement joins TRBV6-6 to TRBJ1-5, with D tentatively TRBD1 (6 bases). CDR3 size: 13 residues. V was clipped by 11 bases and J by 3 bases, with 14 bases between them. CDR1 is MNHNY and CDR2 is SVGAGI in the germline V gene (reference sequence). The CDR3 region is CAYRRGVNQPQHF. CDR3 bases: TGTGCCTATAGGAGGGGGGTCAATCAGCCCCAGCATTTT.

The chain combines TRBV5-6 with TRBJ2-1; possible D gene TRBD1, 5 bases. The ends were cut back, 3 bases at V and 0 bases at J, with 22 bases in the middle. The CDR3 length is 19 residues. Germline V lookup: CDR1 SGHDT, CDR2 YYEEEE. CDR3 coding DNA: TGTGCCAGCAGCTCGGACGGACCGTTCGGACATAGCTCCTACAATGAGCAGTTCTTC. This codes for CASSSDGPFGHSSYNEQFF.

The CDR3, as DNA: TGTGCCAGCAGCTTAGGTCTCCCCCCGGGGCAAGAGACCCAGTACTTC. It is translated as CASSLGLPPGQETQYF. The chain carries TRBV11-2 and TRBJ2-5, with TRBD2 as a possible D gene (5 bases). CDR3 size: 16 residues. From germline, CDR1 is SGHAT and CDR2 FQNNGV. Trimming took off 1 base at V and 2 bases at J, with 14 bases between the two ends. The complete variable domain, with remaining parts taken from reference TRBV11-2 and TRBJ2-5, reads EAGVAQSPRYKIIEKRQSVAFWCNPISGHATLYWYQQILGQGPKLLIQFQNNGVVDDSQLPKDRFSAERLKGVDSTLKIQPAKLEDSAVYLCASSLGLPPGQETQYFGPGTRLLVL.

This clone was recorded once. This sequence joins TRBV5-6 and TRBJ1-4; 10 bases agree with TRBD1. The CDR3 contains 15 residues. The trim removed 3 bases at V and 7 bases at J, leaving 6 bases unmatched. Germline V gene sequence: CDR1 SGHDT, CDR2 YYEEEE. The chain's CDR3 is CASSSGTGVIEKLFF. The CDR3 DNA reads TGTGCCAGCAGCTCCGGGACAGGGGTTATTGAAAAACTGTTTTTT. Filled out from reference TRBV5-6 and TRBJ1-4, the complete variable domain reads DAGVTQSPTHLIKTRGQQVTLRCSPKSGHDTVSWYQQALGQGPQFIFQYYEEEERQRGNFPDRFSGHQFPNYSSELNVNALLLGDSALYLCASSSGTGVIEKLFFGSGTQLSVL.

This chain joins TRBV2 and TRBJ2-4; D is undetermined. Between the trimmed V and J ends, which lost 3 bases and 2 bases, there was a span of 11 bases. The length of the CDR3 is 15 residues. Germline values: CDR1 SNHLY, CDR2 FYNNEI. In DNA, the CDR3 is TGTGCCAGCAGTGATGGGATGGGCCCCAAAAACATTCAGTACTTC. This codes for CASSDGMGPKNIQYF.

This clone appeared once. The rearrangement joins TRBV7-9 to TRBJ2-7; 8 positions match TRBD2. Germline V gives CDR1 SEHNR, CDR2 FQNEAQ (reference sequence). CDR3 length equals 13 residues. V lost 5 bases to trimming and J lost 3 bases; unmatched junction nucleotides: 3. The DNA for the CDR3 is TGTGCCAGCAGCGGTAGCGGGGTCTACGAGCAGTACTTC. The encoded protein is CASSGSGVYEQYF.

Regarding this clone: This sample also contains other DNA sequences that code for the same CDR3. V is TRBV7-8 and J is TRBJ1-5, with D possibly being TRBD1 (5 bases). The CDR3 is 15 residues long. The ends were cut back, 3 bases at V and 0 bases at J, with 9 bases in the middle. Germline lookup yields CDR1 SGHVS and CDR2 FQNEAQ. CDR3 coding DNA: TGTGCCAGCAGCTTCACAGGCGATAGCAATCAGCCCCAGCATTTT. It encodes CASSFTGDSNQPQHF.

This chain uses TRBV4-3 with TRBJ1-4; D not certain. V was shortened by 3 bases and J by 5 bases, with 4 bases between the two germline ends. There are 12 residues in the CDR3. In germline, CDR1 is LGHNA, CDR2 YSLEER. Here the CDR3 reads CASSQGNEKLFF. As DNA, the CDR3 is TGCGCCAGCAGCCAGGGCAATGAAAAACTGTTTTTT.

V and J are TRBV11-2 and TRBJ1-5; D not certain. The CDR3 runs to 14 residues. V lost 5 bases to trimming and J lost 0 bases, with 8 bases between them. Germline lookup yields CDR1 SGHAT and CDR2 FQNNGV. In DNA form, the CDR3 reads TGTGCCAGCAGCCGACGGGGTAGCAATCAGCCCCAGCATTTT. Its translation: CASSRRGSNQPQHF. Full variable domain (missing parts from reference TRBV11-2 and TRBJ1-5): EAGVAQSPRYKIIEKRQSVAFWCNPISGHATLYWYQQILGQGPKLLIQFQNNGVVDDSQLPKDRFSAERLKGVDSTLKIQPAKLEDSAVYLCASSRRGSNQPQHFGDGTRLSIL.

Of note for this clone: The same CDR3 can be traced to other DNA sequences in this sample. V usage is TRBV30 and J usage is TRBJ1-1; the D is unclear. The CDR3 has 13 amino acids. CDR1 is GTSNPN, CDR2 SVGIG, per germline (reference sequence). Trimming pared 0 bases from V and 0 bases from J, leaving 5 bases between. The CDR3 sequence: CAWSVELNTEAFF. CDR3 DNA sequence: TGTGCCTGGAGTGTGGAGTTGAACACTGAAGCTTTCTTT. The entire variable domain, with the rest obtained from reference TRBV30 and TRBJ1-1, is as follows: SQTIHQWPATLVQPVGSPLSLECTVEGTSNPNLYWYRQAAGRGLQLLFYSVGIGQISSEVPQNLSASRPQDRQFILSSKKLLLSDSGFYLCAWSVELNTEAFFGQGTRLTVV.

V gene TRBV7-2 combines with J gene TRBJ2-3; 7 bases align to TRBD2. Germline CDR1 SGHTA, CDR2 FQGNSA. The ends lost 1 base at V and 1 base at J; junction bases unmatched: 2. The CDR3 loop spans 15 amino acids. CDR3 sequence (DNA): TGTGCCAGCAGCTTAGGCGGGAGAGGCACAGATACGCAGTATTTT. Residues: CASSLGGRGTDTQYF. Combining the CDR3 with reference TRBV7-2 and TRBJ2-3 gives the whole variable domain GAGVSQSPSNKVTEKGKDVELRCDPISGHTALYWYRQSLGQGLEFLIYFQGNSAPDKSGLPSDRFSAERTGGSVSTLTIQRTQQEDSAVYLCASSLGGRGTDTQYFGPGTRLTVL.

The V and J genes are TRBV25-1 and TRBJ2-6; D might be TRBD1 or TRBD2, each matching 5 bases. The ends were cut back, 8 bases at V and 0 bases at J, with 14 bases in the middle. Per germline, CDR1 MGHDK and CDR2 SYGVNS. The CDR3 totals 16 residues. The CDR3 here is CASYSGRISGANVLTF. The CDR3 DNA reads TGTGCCAGCTACTCGGGACGGATCTCTGGGGCCAACGTCCTGACTTTC.

J is TRBJ2-1 and V is TRBV7-2; the match to TRBD2 covers 8 bases. Germline CDR1 and CDR2: SGHTA and FQGNSA. The CDR3 covers 15 residues. V lost 0 bases, J lost 7 bases, and 5 bases stayed unmatched. CDR3 coding DNA: TGTGCCAGCAGCTTAGCCGGGGGGGCCATGAATGAGCAGTTCTTC. Its protein product is CASSLAGGAMNEQFF.

The chain's CDR3 is CASSLTNYNEQFF. In DNA, the CDR3 is TGCGCCAGCAGCTTGACAAATTACAATGAGCAGTTCTTC. This chain joins TRBV5-1 and TRBJ2-1; D uncertain. Germline V gene data show CDR1 as SGHRS and CDR2 as YFSETQ. V lost 1 base to trimming and J lost 4 bases, with 6 bases between them. This CDR3 spans 13 amino acids.